A selection of T cell receptor beta chains follows, all from one sample in a study of identical twins. TCRdb re-called the 5' RACE reads with MiXCR, one entry per CDR3 protein. The sample shows about 290,000 distinct CDR3 sequences, roughly 10% of them seen only once. The same data also went into a second study, on yellow fever vaccine responses in identical twins.

The sequenced sample consisted of CD8+ T cells sorted from blood. These TCRs come from a woman younger than 30 in good health. The CDR3 runs from the conserved cysteine through the conserved F or W. Fields, in order: J gene, D gene, clone size, V gene, CDR3 DNA, CDR3 protein. The D gene is left open where the match is weak. For some rows the clone size is stated as once, few or many, or as a class when expanded; others skip it.

J gene: TRBJ2-1; D gene: TRBD2; clone size: many; V gene: TRBV15; CDR3 DNA: TGTGCCACCAGCTTGAGGGGAGCGGGAGTGTCCTACAATGAGCAGTTCTTC; CDR3 protein: CATSLRGAGVSYNEQFF
J gene: TRBJ2-1; D gene: TRBD1; clone size: many; V gene: TRBV27; CDR3 DNA: TGTGCCAGCAGTACTCGCCCGACCGGGACAGGGGTCCCCAATGAGCAGTTCTTC; CDR3 protein: CASSTRPTGTGVPNEQFF
J gene: TRBJ1-2; D gene: .; clone size: .; V gene: TRBV28; CDR3 DNA: TGTGCCAGCAGTTTATCTAGGCTCCTTGGCTACACCTTC; CDR3 protein: CASSLSRLLGYTF
J gene: TRBJ1-1; D gene: .; clone size: many; V gene: TRBV27; CDR3 DNA: TGTGCCAGTAGACAGCTCATGAACACTGAAGCTTTCTTT; CDR3 protein: CASRQLMNTEAFF
J gene: TRBJ2-2; D gene: .; clone size: .; V gene: TRBV4-3; CDR3 DNA: TGCGCCAGCAGCCAAGACAAGTGGGACACCGGGGAGCTGTTTTTT; CDR3 protein: CASSQDKWDTGELFF
J gene: TRBJ2-6; D gene: .; clone size: .; V gene: TRBV27; CDR3 DNA: TGTGCCAGCAGTATATACTCTGGGGCCAACGTCCTGACTTTC; CDR3 protein: CASSIYSGANVLTF
J gene: TRBJ2-4; D gene: .; clone size: few; V gene: TRBV20-1; CDR3 DNA: TGCAGTGCTAGGGGGACTGACAAAAACATTCAGTACTTC; CDR3 protein: CSARGTDKNIQYF
J gene: TRBJ2-7; D gene: TRBD2; clone size: .; V gene: TRBV19; CDR3 DNA: TGTGCCAGTAGTATAGATGGACTAGCGGGAGTCTACGAGCAGTACTTC; CDR3 protein: CASSIDGLAGVYEQYF
J gene: TRBJ2-1; D gene: .; clone size: .; V gene: TRBV15; CDR3 DNA: TGTGCCACCAGCAGCGGGCTAAGCTCCTACAATGAGCAGTTCTTC; CDR3 protein: CATSSGLSSYNEQFF
J gene: TRBJ2-3; D gene: TRBD2; clone size: .; V gene: TRBV23-1; CDR3 DNA: TGCGCCAGCAGTCAATCGCCGGGGGAGGGAGATACGCAGTATTTT; CDR3 protein: CASSQSPGEGDTQYF
J gene: TRBJ2-5; D gene: .; clone size: few; V gene: TRBV12-5; CDR3 DNA: TGTGCTAGTGGTGCAGGGTCCGAAGAGACCCAGTACTTC; CDR3 protein: CASGAGSEETQYF